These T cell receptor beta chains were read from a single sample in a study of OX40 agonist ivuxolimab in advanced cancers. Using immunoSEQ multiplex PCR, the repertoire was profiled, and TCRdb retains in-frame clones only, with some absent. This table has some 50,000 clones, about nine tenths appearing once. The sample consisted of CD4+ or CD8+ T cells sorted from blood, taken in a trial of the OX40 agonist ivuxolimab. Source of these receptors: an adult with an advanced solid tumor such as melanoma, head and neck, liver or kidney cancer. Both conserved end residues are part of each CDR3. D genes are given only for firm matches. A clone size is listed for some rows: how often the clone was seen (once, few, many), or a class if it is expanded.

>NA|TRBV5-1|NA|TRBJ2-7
TGCGCCAGCCTAGTCTCCTACGAGCAGTACTTC
CASLVSYEQYF
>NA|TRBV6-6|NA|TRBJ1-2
TGTGCCAGCAGTTCCCTCCAGGGGTTTAACTATGGCTACACCTTC
CASSSLQGFNYGYTF
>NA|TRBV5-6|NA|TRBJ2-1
TGTGCCAGCAGCCGGGGCGGCAGCTACAATGAGCAGTTCTTC
CASSRGGSYNEQFF
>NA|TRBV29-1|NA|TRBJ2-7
TGCAGCGCAAAGGGGCCCGCGACCTACGAGCAGTACTTC
CSAKGPATYEQYF
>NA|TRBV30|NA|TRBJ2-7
TGTGCCTGGACCCAGGGTATCCCCTACGAGCAGTACTTC
CAWTQGIPYEQYF
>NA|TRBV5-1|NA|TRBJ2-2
TGCGCCAGCAGCTTGACCCAAGGGGCGGGCACCGGGGAGCTGTTTTTT
CASSLTQGAGTGELFF
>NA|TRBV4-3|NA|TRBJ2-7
TGCGCCAGCAGCCAAGATACGGCCAGGGTAGGCGAGCAGTACTTC
CASSQDTARVGEQYF
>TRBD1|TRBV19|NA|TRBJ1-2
TGTGCCAGTAGTATGGGGACAGGCCCTAACTATGGCTACACCTTC
CASSMGTGPNYGYTF
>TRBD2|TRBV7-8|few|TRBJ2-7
TGTGCCAGCAGCGGCGCGACTAGCGGGAGTCGCTCCTACGAGCAGTACTTC
CASSGATSGSRSYEQYF
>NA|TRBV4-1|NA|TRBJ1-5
TGCGCCAGCAGCCAAGAACGGGGGGCTCAGCCCCAGCATTTT
CASSQERGAQPQHF
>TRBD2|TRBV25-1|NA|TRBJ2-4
TGTGCCAGCTCTGATAGCGGGAGAGCCAAAAACATTCAGTACTTC
CASSDSGRAKNIQYF
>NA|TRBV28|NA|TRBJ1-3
TGTGCCAGCAGTTCTTCCCTACATTCGGGAAACACCATATATTTT
CASSSSLHSGNTIYF
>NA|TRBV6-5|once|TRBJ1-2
TGTGCCAGCAGTTATGGTGTCGGATCTAACTATGGCTACACCTTC
CASSYGVGSNYGYTF
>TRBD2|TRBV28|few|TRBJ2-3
TGTGCCAGCAGTTGGACTAGCGGGGTAAGCGGCGTAGATACGCAGTATTTT
CASSWTSGVSGVDTQYF
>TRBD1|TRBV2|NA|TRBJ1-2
TGTGCCAGCTGTCCAGGGGGCTATGGCTACACCTTC
CASCPGGYGYTF
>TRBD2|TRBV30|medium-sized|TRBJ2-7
TGTGCCTGGAGTGTACCTGGGGGAGGGCCCCCCTACGAGCAGTACTTC
CAWSVPGGGPPYEQYF
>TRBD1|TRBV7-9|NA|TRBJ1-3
TGTGCCAGCAGCTTACAGGGGGATTATGGAAACACCATATATTTT
CASSLQGDYGNTIYF
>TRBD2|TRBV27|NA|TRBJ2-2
TGTGCCAGCAGTTTATGGGGGGGAGGGAAGGCCGGGGAGCTGTTTTTT
CASSLWGGGKAGELFF
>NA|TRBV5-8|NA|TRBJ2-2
TGTGCCAGCAGCTTGCTTACAGGCGCGAACACCGGGGAGCTGTTTTTT
CASSLLTGANTGELFF
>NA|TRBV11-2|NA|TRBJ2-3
TGTGCCAGCAGCTTTAGGGATACGCAGTATTTT
CASSFRDTQYF
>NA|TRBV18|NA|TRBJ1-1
TGTGCCACCGCCGGTATGTCCGCTGAAGCTTTCTTT
CATAGMSAEAFF
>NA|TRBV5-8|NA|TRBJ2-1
TGTGCCAGCAGCTTGCCGGGGTTCAATGAGCAGTTCTTC
CASSLPGFNEQFF
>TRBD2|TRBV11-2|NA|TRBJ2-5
TGTGCCAGCAGCTTAGGTTTCGGGGGGCAAGAGACCCAGTACTTC
CASSLGFGGQETQYF
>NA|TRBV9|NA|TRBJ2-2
TGTGCCAGCAGCGTAGCCGTGACAGGCACGGGCATGAACACCGGGGAGCTGTTTTTT
CASSVAVTGTGMNTGELFF
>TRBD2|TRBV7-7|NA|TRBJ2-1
TGTGCCAGCAGCTCAATACTAGCGGGACATTACAATGAGCAGTTCTTC
CASSSILAGHYNEQFF
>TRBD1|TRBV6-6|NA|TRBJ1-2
TGTGCCAGCAGTTACTCGGGACAGTATGGCTACACCTTC
CASSYSGQYGYTF
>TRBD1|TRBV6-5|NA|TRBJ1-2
TGTGCCAGCAGTTACTCACAGGGGGTGAGCTATGGCTACACCTTC
CASSYSQGVSYGYTF